The 7 T cell receptor beta chains below come from one sample, sequenced in a study of response to subunit inactivated influenza vaccine. TCRdb reprocessed the RT-PCR reads with MiXCR, giving one entry per CDR3 protein. The sample includes about half a million distinct CDR3 sequences, approximately 9.9% of them seen just once. The sequences come from PBMCs from blood, collected 45 days after vaccination. Every receptor here comes from a man aged 50-60 years who received an inactivated influenza vaccine.

The rearrangement uses TRBV10-3 and TRBJ2-7, with TRBD1 matching over 8 bases. Trimming at V came to 6 bases and at J to 4 bases, leaving 5 bases not matched to a gene. The V gene's germline CDR1 is ENHRY and CDR2 SYGVKD. The CDR3 runs to 13 residues. The CDR3, as DNA: TGTGCCATCAGGGACAGGGATTCTTACGAGCAGTACTTC. Its translation is CAIRDRDSYEQYF.

This clonotype occurred many times. The CDR3 is CASSAGTDTGGPQHF. Here the CDR3 DNA reads TGTGCCAGCAGCGCCGGGACAGATACGGGAGGGCCCCAGCATTTT. This chain connects TRBV2 to TRBJ1-5; 7 bases align to TRBD1. The V segment lost 6 bases and the J segment 9 bases; nucleotides outside the gene matches: 14. Per the germline V gene, CDR1 is SNHLY and CDR2 is FYNNEI. This CDR3 comprises 15 residues.

This clonotype has just a few counts. The V gene is TRBV28, the J gene TRBJ1-5; the match to TRBD1 covers 8 bases. Germline V gene lookup returns CDR1 MDHEN and CDR2 SYDVKM. The CDR3 sequence is 15 residues long. V was clipped by 6 bases and J by 2 bases; unmatched bases: 6. The CDR3 bases are TGTGCCAGCAGCCGAGGGACAGGCGGCAATCAGCCCCAGCATTTT. This gives the protein CASSRGTGGNQPQHF.

This clonotype was seen only a few times. The chain uses TRBV7-2 and TRBJ1-2; 9 nucleotides align to TRBD1. The CDR3 consists of 16 residues. With 2 bases clipped from V and 8 bases from J, the junction kept 12 bases outside the gene matches. Germline CDR1 and CDR2: SGHTA and FQGNSA. CDR3 nucleotides: TGTGCCAGCAGCTTAAGAAGGACAGGGGACTTCGGAGGCTACACCTTC. It yields the protein CASSLRRTGDFGGYTF.

The V call is TRBV3-1, the J call TRBJ2-7; no clear D. Germline assignment: CDR1 LGHDT and CDR2 YNNKEL (reference sequence). CDR3 length: 13 residues. Trimming took off 4 bases at V and 2 bases at J, with 9 bases between the two ends. CDR3 in DNA: TGTGCCAGCAGCCGTTTCGGTACCTACGAGCAGTACTTC. Its protein is CASSRFGTYEQYF.

There are a few counts of this clonotype. The rearrangement joins TRBV7-9 to TRBJ2-2; 7 bases align to TRBD1. With V trimmed by 4 bases and J by 0 bases, 5 bases remained unmatched. Germline V gives CDR1 SEHNR, CDR2 FQNEAQ (reference sequence). The length of the CDR3 is 16 residues. The CDR3: CASSSQGTANTGELFF. The CDR3 nucleotides read TGTGCCAGCAGCTCACAGGGGACCGCGAACACCGGGGAGCTGTTTTTT.

On this clonotype: A read error may explain this, as a much larger clone is one base away. The V gene is TRBV12-3 or TRBV12-4, the J gene TRBJ2-1; perhaps TRBD1 as D (6 bases). The CDR3 consists of 13 residues. The ends were cut back, 6 bases at V and 8 bases at J, with 14 bases in the middle. The CDR3 nucleotides are TGTGCCAGCAGAAACAGGGAATTCGATGAGCAGTTCTTC. It yields the protein CASRNREFDEQFF.